Listed here are 12 T cell receptor beta chains from one sample, sequenced in a study of cytotoxic CD8 clonotypes in ibrutinib-treated CLL. Sequencing was performed with immunoSEQ multiplex PCR; in TCRdb, only in-frame clones are kept and a portion is missing. This sample yields roughly 160,000 clones, of which 81% are seen a single time; 2% to 2.5% belongs to the top ten. The material sequenced was PBMCs, taken after 12 months of ibrutinib treatment. These receptors came from a human donor with chronic lymphocytic leukemia.

This clone was observed a few times. V and J are TRBV4-3 and TRBJ1-4; a possible D gene is TRBD1 (5 bases). CDR3 length equals 15 residues. Germline V CDR1 and CDR2: LGHNA, YSLEER. The V and J ends lost 1 base and 7 bases respectively, with 13 bases between them. This CDR3 reads CASSQAGRGSEKLFF. CDR3 coding DNA: TGCGCCAGCAGCCAAGCTGGGAGGGGAAGTGAAAAACTGTTTTTT.

The CDR3 loop is CSHTGKSDKAFF. The CDR3 coding sequence is TGCAGCCACACCGGGAAGTCGGATAAAGCTTTCTTT. The chain carries TRBV29-1 and TRBJ1-1; D is unresolved. V shed 8 bases and J shed 9 bases, with 19 bases lying between them. CDR3 length: 12 residues. Germline lookup yields CDR1 SQVTM and CDR2 ANQGSEA.

The gene calls are TRBV12-5 and TRBJ1-2, with D unclear. Per germline, CDR1 LGHNT and CDR2 FRNRAP. CDR3 size: 16 residues. V was cut by 6 bases and J by 6 bases, with 23 bases left in between. CDR3 protein: CASGSSLNSARNGYTF. The CDR3 DNA is TGTGCTAGTGGATCATCCCTAAACTCGGCCCGGAATGGCTACACCTTC.

J is TRBJ2-1 and V is TRBV28; D is unclear. Germline-derived CDR1 and CDR2 are MDHEN and SYDVKM. With 5 bases removed from V and 10 bases from J, the gap between germline ends came to 15 bases. The CDR3 runs 13 residues. DNA of the CDR3: TGTGCCAGCAGTCACCCGGGCGCTCGGGAGCAGTTCTTC. Encoded protein: CASSHPGAREQFF. Full variable domain (remainder filled in from reference TRBV28 and TRBJ2-1): DVKVTQSSRYLVKRTGEKVFLECVQDMDHENMFWYRQDPGLGLRLIYFSYDVKMKEKGDIPEGYSVSREKKERFSLILESASTNQTSMYLCASSHPGAREQFFGPGTRLTVL.

Regarding this clone: Relative to the germline gene, one junction end is altered; a read error may explain this. The rearrangement links TRBV4-1 to TRBJ2-1; 10 bases fit TRBD1. This CDR3 has 18 amino acids. Germline V gene sequence: CDR1 MGHRA, CDR2 YSYEKL. This CDR3 is CASSPRAMTGGSHNEQFF. The CDR3 nucleotides are TGCGCCAGCAGCCCCCGAGCCATGACAGGGGGCTCCCACAATGAGCAGTTCTTC.

This clone has only one observation. The chain couples TRBV6-6 to TRBJ2-5, with D possibly matching TRBD1 (5 bases). The CDR3 is made up of 15 amino acids. Germline-derived CDR1 and CDR2 are MNHNY and SVGAGI (reference sequence). Trimming shortened V by 7 bases and J by 5 bases, and 20 bases separated the two germline ends. The DNA of the CDR3 is TGTGCCAGCATAAATCAGGGCCTCTTAGGGGAGACCCAGTACTTC. This translates into CASINQGLLGETQYF.

The chain joins TRBV7-8 to TRBJ1-3; TRBD1 matches at 8 bases. This CDR3 region has 17 residues. From germline, CDR1 is SGHVS and CDR2 FQNEAQ. V shed 1 base, J shed 4 bases, and the junction held 9 bases outside the gene matches. The CDR3 bases are TGTGCCAGCAGCTTAGGAAGACAGGGGAAAGTCGGAAACACCATATATTTT. Residues: CASSLGRQGKVGNTIYF.

V and J are TRBV18 and TRBJ2-2, with 7 nucleotides matching TRBD1. With V trimmed by 5 bases and J by 0 bases, 0 bases remained unmatched. The CDR3 length is 14 residues. In germline, CDR1 is KGHSH, CDR2 LQKENI. The chain's CDR3 is CASSGTANTGELFF. CDR3 DNA sequence: TGTGCCAGCTCAGGGACAGCGAACACCGGGGAGCTGTTTTTT. The whole variable domain, filled in from reference TRBV18 and TRBJ2-2, reads NAGVMQNPRHLVRRRGQEARLRCSPMKGHSHVYWYRQLPEEGLKFMVYLQKENIIDESGMPKERFSAEFPKEGPSILRIQQVVRGDSAAYFCASSGTANTGELFFGEGSRLTVL.

The V and J genes are TRBV5-6 and TRBJ1-5, with 8 bases lining up with TRBD1. The length of the CDR3 is 15 residues. Germline-derived CDR1 and CDR2 are SGHDT and YYEEEE. V dropped 4 bases and J dropped 3; count of bases not matched to a gene: 6. The CDR3 DNA reads TGTGCCAGCAGCCAGACAGGGGTCGACAATCAGCCCCAGCATTTT. This encodes CASSQTGVDNQPQHF.

The CDR3 reads CASSLAQGGSNQPQHF. CDR3 bases: TGTGCCAGCAGCTTAGCCCAGGGCGGTTCGAATCAGCCCCAGCATTTT. The V gene is TRBV11-2, the J gene TRBJ1-5; D might be TRBD1 (5 bases). CDR3 length equals 16 residues. Germline V CDR1 and CDR2: SGHAT, FQNNGV. The V and J ends lost 1 base and 4 bases respectively, with 14 bases between them.

The V and J genes are TRBV7-2 and TRBJ2-3, with D hard to call. Looked up from germline, CDR1 is SGHTA and CDR2 is FQGNSA. V lost 5 bases to trimming and J lost 6 bases, with 6 bases between them. This CDR3 has 11 residues. The chain's CDR3 is CASSQSDTQYF. CDR3 DNA: TGTGCCAGCAGCCAGTCGGATACGCAGTATTTT. Using reference TRBV7-2 and TRBJ2-3 for the parts outside the CDR3, the full variable domain is GAGVSQSPSNKVTEKGKDVELRCDPISGHTALYWYRQSLGQGLEFLIYFQGNSAPDKSGLPSDRFSAERTGGSVSTLTIQRTQQEDSAVYLCASSQSDTQYFGPGTRLTVL.

The chain carries TRBV7-9 and TRBJ2-1; D gene unclear. Deletions cut 2 bases from V and 5 bases from J, with 16 bases between. The CDR3 length is 16 residues. From germline, CDR1 is SEHNR and CDR2 FQNEAQ (reference sequence). The CDR3 bases are TGTGCCAGCAGCTTAAGTTTGGTAGTTGTCGACAATGAGCAGTTCTTC. It is translated as CASSLSLVVVDNEQFF.